This note documents a single T cell receptor (beta chain) sequence. The data were taken from a study of T cells after yellow fever vaccination. The CDR3 runs to 15 residues. Germline V gives CDR1 SGHVS, CDR2 FNYEAQ. V lost 5 bases and J 3 bases, leaving 16 bases between the germline ends. TCRdb re-called the 5' RACE reads through MiXCR, storing one row per CDR3 protein. The table shows more than 300,000 distinct CDR3 sequences, with approximately 12% occurring only once. The receptor comes from a man aged 18 to 29 who received the YFV17D yellow fever vaccine. The starting material was CD4+ T cells sorted from PBMCs, obtained 45 days after the yellow fever booster vaccination. The chain recombines TRBV7-6 with TRBJ1-2; D is possibly TRBD1 (5 bases). CDR3 sequence: CASSPWAGVDYGYTF. The DNA for the CDR3 is TGTGCCAGCAGCCCGTGGGCGGGGGTGGACTATGGCTACACCTTC.